This T cell receptor beta chain was identified in a study of cytomegalovirus exposure and HLA in healthy donors. Whole-study results and caveats: Researchers left out some V segments, among them TRBV6-2 and TRBV6-3, as indistinguishable.

CDR1 and CDR2 (germline): GTSNPN, SVGIG (reference sequence). Trimming removed 4 bases at V and 7 bases at J, with 11 bases between. This CDR3 spans 13 amino acids. To note about this clone: As yet, its antigen is unknown.

In the PCR, 60 Vbeta and 13 Jbeta primers were used. Repertoires were generated with immunoSEQ multiplex PCR, while TCRdb's copy carries only in-frame clones and drops some. The sample contains roughly 200,000 clones, 76% of which appear only once. The sample consisted of PBMCs. The receptor was isolated from a man aged 18 to 29 in good health and CMV-seronegative. The rearrangement links TRBV30 to TRBJ1-6; perhaps TRBD1 as D (5 bases). Here the CDR3 reads CAWTAQANSPLHF. DNA for the CDR3: TGTGCCTGGACAGCACAGGCGAATTCACCCCTCCACTTT.